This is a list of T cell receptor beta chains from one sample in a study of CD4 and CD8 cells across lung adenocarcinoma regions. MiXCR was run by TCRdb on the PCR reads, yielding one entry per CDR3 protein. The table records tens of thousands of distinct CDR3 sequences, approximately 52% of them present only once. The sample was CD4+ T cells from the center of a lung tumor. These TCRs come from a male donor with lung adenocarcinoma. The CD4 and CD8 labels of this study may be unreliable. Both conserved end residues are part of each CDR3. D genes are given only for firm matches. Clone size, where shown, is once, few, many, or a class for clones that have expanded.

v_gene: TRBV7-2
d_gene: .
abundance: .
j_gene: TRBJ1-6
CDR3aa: CASSPPGTARQREQHF
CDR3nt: TGTGCCAGCAGCCCCCCCGGAACAGCCCGTCAACGCGAGCAGCACTTT

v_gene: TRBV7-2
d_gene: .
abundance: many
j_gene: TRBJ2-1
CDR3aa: CASSSGLVSGEQFF
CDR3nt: TGTGCCAGCAGCTCGGGACTTGTATCGGGTGAGCAGTTCTTC

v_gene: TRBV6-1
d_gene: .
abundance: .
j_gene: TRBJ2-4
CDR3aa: CARGSGLGAKNTQYF
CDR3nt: TGTGCCCGCGGCTCGGGGCTGGGAGCCAAAAACACGCAGTATTTC

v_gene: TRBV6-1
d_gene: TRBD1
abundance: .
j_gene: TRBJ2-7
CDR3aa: CASSQGASSYEQYF
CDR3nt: TGTGCCAGCAGTCAGGGGGCGAGCTCCTACGAGCAGTACTTC

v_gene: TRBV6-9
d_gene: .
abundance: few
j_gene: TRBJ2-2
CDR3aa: CARSANTGELFF
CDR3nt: TGTGCCAGATCAGCGAACACCGGGGAGCTGTTTTTT

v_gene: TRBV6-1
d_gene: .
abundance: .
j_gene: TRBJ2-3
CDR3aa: CASRLQAVSTDEQYF
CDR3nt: TGTGCCAGCAGACTCCAGGCTGTGAGCACCGATGAGCAGTATTTT

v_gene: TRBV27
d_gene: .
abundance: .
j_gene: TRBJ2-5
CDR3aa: CASSRLGGREQNTQYF
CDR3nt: TGTGCCAGCAGCAGACTCGGGGGCCGTGAGCAAAACACCCAGTACTTC

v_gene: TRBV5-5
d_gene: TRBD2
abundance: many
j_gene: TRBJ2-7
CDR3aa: CASSRLAENYEQYF
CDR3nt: TGTGCCAGCAGCCGACTAGCGGAGAACTACGAGCAGTACTTC

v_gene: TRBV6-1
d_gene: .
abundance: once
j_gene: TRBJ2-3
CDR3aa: CARGLQAGSPDTQFF
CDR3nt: TGTGCCAGGGGCCTCCAGGCTGGGAGCCCAGATACGCAGTTTTTT

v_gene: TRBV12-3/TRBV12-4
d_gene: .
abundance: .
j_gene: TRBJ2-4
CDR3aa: CASSGGGGGGAGGNIQYF
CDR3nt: TGTGCCAGCAGTGGGGGGGGGGGGGGGGGGGCCGGGGGAAACATTCAGTACTTC

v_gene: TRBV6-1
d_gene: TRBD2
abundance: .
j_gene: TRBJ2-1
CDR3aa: CASSDSGVNEQFF
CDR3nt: TGTGCCAGCAGTGACAGCGGGGTAAATGAGCAGTTCTTC

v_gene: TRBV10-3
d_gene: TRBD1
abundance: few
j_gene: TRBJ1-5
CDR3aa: CAISLDRGRQPQHF
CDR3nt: TGTGCCATCAGTTTGGACAGGGGCCGCCAGCCCCAGCATTTT

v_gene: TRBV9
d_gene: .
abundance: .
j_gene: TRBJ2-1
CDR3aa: CASSPLLGDEQFF
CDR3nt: TGTGCCAGCAGCCCCTTATTAGGCGATGAGCAGTTCTTC

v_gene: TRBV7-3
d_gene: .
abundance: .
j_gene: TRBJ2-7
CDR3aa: CASSLWAGHYEQYF
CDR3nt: TGTGCCAGCAGCTTATGGGCAGGGCACTACGAGCAGTACTTC

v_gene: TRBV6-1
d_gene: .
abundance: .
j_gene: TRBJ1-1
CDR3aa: CASRMGEKVSTEAFF
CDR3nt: TGTGCCAGCAGGATGGGAGAAAAAGTGTCCACTGAAGCTTTCTTT

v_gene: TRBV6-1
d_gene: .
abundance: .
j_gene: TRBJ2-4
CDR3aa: CASSERASEQDTQYF
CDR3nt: TGTGCCAGCAGTGAAAGGGCTAGCGAGCAAGACACTCAGTACTTC